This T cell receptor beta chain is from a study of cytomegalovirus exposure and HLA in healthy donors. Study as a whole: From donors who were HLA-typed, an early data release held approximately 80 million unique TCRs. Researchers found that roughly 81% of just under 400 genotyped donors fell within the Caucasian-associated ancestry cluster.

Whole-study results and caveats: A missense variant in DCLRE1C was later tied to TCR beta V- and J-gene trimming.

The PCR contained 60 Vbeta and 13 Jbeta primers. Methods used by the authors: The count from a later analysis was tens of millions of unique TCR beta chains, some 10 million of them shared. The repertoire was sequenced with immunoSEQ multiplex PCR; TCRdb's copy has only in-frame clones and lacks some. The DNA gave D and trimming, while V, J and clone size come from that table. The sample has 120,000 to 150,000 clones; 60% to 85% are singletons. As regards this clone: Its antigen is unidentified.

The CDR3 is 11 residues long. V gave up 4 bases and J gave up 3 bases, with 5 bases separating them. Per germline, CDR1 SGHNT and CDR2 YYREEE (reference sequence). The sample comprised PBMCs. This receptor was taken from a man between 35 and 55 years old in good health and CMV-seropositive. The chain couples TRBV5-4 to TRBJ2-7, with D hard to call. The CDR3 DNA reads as TGTGCCAGCAGCATCAACTACGAGCAGTACTTC. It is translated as CASSINYEQYF. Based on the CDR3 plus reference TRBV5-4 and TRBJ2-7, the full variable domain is ETGVTQSPTHLIKTRGQQVTLRCSSQSGHNTVSWYQQALGQGPQFIFQYYREEENGRGNFPPRFSGLQFPNYSSELNVNALELDDSALYLCASSINYEQYFGPGTRLTVT.